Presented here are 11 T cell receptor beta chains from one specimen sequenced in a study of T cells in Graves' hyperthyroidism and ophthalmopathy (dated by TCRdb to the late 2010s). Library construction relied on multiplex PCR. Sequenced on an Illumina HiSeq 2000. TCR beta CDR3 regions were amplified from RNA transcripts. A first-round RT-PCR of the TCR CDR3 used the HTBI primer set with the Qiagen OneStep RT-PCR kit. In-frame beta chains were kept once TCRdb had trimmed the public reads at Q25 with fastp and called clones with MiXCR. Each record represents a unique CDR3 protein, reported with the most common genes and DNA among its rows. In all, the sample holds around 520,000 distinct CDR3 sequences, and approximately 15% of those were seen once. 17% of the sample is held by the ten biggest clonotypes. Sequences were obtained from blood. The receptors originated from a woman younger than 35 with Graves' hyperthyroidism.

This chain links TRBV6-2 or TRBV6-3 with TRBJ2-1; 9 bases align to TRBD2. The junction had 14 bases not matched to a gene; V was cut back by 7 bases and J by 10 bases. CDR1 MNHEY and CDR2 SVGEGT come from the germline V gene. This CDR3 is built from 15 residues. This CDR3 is CASITRAGGPGEQFF. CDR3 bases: TGTGCCAGCATCACCAGGGCGGGAGGGCCGGGAGAGCAGTTCTTC.

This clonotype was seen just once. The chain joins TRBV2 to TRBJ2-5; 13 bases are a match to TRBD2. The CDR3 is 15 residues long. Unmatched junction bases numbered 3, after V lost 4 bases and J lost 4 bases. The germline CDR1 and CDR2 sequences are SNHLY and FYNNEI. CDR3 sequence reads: CASSGGLAGLETQYF. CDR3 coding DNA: TGTGCCAGCAGTGGGGGACTAGCGGGACTAGAGACCCAGTACTTC.

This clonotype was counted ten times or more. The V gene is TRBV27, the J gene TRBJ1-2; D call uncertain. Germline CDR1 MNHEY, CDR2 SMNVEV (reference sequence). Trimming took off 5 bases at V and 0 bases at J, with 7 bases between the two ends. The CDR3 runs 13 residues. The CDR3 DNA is TGTGCCAGCAGTAAAATAGCTAACTATGGCTACACCTTC. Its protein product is CASSKIANYGYTF.

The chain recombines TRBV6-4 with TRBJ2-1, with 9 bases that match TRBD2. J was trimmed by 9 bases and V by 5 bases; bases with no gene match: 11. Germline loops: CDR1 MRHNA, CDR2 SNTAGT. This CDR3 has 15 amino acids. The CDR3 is CASSQDSGSIGEQFF. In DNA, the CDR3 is TGTGCCAGCAGTCAGGATAGCGGGAGTATAGGTGAGCAGTTCTTC.

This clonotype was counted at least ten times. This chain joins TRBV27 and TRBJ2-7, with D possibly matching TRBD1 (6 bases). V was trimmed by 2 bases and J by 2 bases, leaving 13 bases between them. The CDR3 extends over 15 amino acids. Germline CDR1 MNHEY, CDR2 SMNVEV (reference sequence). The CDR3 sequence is CASSLQGKPPYEQYF. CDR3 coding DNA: TGTGCCAGCAGTTTACAGGGGAAACCCCCCTACGAGCAGTACTTC.

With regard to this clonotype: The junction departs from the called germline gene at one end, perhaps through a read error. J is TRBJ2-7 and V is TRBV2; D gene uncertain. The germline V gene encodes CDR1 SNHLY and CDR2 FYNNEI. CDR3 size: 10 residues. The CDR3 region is CASRGPAPSF. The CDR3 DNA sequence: TGTGCCAGCAGAGGACCTGCCCCCAGCTTC.

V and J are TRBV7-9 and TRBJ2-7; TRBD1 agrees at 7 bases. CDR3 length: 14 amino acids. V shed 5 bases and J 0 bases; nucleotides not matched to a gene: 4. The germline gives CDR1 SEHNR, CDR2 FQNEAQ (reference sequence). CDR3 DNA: TGTGCCAGCAGCCACAGGGACAGCTCCTACGAGCAGTACGTC. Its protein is CASSHRDSSYEQYV.

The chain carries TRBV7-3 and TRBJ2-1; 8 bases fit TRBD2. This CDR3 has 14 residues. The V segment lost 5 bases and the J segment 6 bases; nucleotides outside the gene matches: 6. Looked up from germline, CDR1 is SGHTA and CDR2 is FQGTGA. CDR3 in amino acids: CASSGTGGPNEQFF. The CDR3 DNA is TGTGCCAGCAGCGGGACGGGGGGGCCCAATGAGCAGTTCTTC.

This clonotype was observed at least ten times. The CDR3 DNA follows: TGTGCCAGCAGGGGTGCCGGGCACGAAAAACTGTTTTTT. Translating gives CASRGAGHEKLFF. This chain connects TRBV2 to TRBJ1-4, with no clear D. V lost 6 bases and J 8 bases, leaving 13 bases between the germline ends. Germline V lookup: CDR1 SNHLY, CDR2 FYNNEI. This CDR3 has 13 residues.

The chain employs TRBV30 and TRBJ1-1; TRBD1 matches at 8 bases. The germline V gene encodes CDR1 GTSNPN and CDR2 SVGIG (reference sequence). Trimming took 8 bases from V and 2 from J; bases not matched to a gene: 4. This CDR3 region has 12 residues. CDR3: CARTGTNTEAFF. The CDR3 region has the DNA TGTGCCAGGACAGGGACCAACACTGAAGCTTTCTTT.

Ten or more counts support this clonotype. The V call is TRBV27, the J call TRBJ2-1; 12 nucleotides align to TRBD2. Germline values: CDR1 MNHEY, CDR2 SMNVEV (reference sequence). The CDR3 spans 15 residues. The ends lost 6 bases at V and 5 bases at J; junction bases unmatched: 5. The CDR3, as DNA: TGTGCCAGCAGGACTAGCGGGAGCGTTCACAATGAGCAGTTCTTC. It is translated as CASRTSGSVHNEQFF.